The TCR beta chain described here comes from a study of T cell responses to AZD1222 COVID-19 vaccine (dated by TCRdb to 2020 to 2023). The study in broad terms: TCR sequencing was performed for 230 to 250 trial participants, of whom 200 to 210 were given two doses of AZD1222 and some 25 were given two doses of MenACWY control vaccine. Enrollment into the trials was organized by age into subgroups of 18-55, 56-69 and 70-plus years, and those subgroups contained roughly 160, 29 and 62 TCR-sequenced participants, respectively. Broader findings and caveats from the paper: The vaccine-associated CD4 TCRs covered the entire spike protein, and the dominant responses fell in regions 160-218 and 743-854. Spike-specific TCR breadth and depth rose significantly after two AZD1222 doses compared with day 0 and with MenACWY recipients. The 56-69-year group was small, and its depth increase did not reach significance, likely because of low power. Participants were mostly white British and included more females than males, and it was suggested by the authors that clonal diversity may have been underestimated. Reportedly, close to half of the unique spike-specific TCRs recognized epitopes lying outside the regions that are mutated in the B.1.351 and B.1.1.7 variants. Conclusions about previously exposed vaccinees were limited because only 5 or 6 AZD1222 recipients were SARS-CoV-2 seropositive at baseline. Because no day 14 peak-response samples were available, repertoires were characterized only after the peak T cell response.

The CDR3 regions of human TCRbeta chains were subjected to immunosequencing. In the source study's methods: TCRs in the repertoires were matched against a reference library of SARS-CoV-2-specific TCRs that had been generated with the MIRA antigen-specificity platform. Breadth was defined as the fraction of unique TCRs that were SARS-CoV-2-associated. Depth was defined as the fraction of total T cells that were SARS-CoV-2-associated. Using the MIRA data, each spike-specific TCR was assigned both to the spike region to which the TCR was reactive and to a CD4 or CD8 class. Log10-transformed breadth and depth values were compared by one-way ANOVA with Sidak's multiple comparisons tests. Not all clones reach the TCRdb copy of this immuneACCESS table, which keeps in-frame sequences only. Checked studies attribute under half of the gap to unresolved V genes and leave the rest unexplained. From that table come the V and J calls and clone size; the DNA was used to work out D and trimming. The sample table lists some 200,000 clones, approximately 90% of them with a count of one. The ten biggest clones cover approximately 3.7% of the sample.

Trimming takes 4 bases from V and 2 bases from J, and the germline ends sit 15 bases apart. Based on the germline V gene, the CDR1 and CDR2 sequences are SGHAT and FQNNGV. Inclusive of the bounding cysteine and phenylalanine, the CDR3 is 15 residues long. Only the CDR3 portion is preserved as DNA: 45 bases, with reading frame beginning at the first base. The time point label of this sample denotes: about 28 days (+/-7) after the second vaccine dose. Because spike-specific TCR depth and breadth did not differ between the two schedules, AZD1222 recipients who got a second dose at roughly 4 weeks were pooled with those who got a second dose at roughly 12 weeks. Vaccinee samples were obtained from the UK trials COV001 and COV002, which included a single-blind randomized controlled phase 2/3 trial of AZD1222 (ChAdOx1 nCoV-19) in healthy adults. Trial participant PBMC samples were collected at day 0 and day 28 after the second dose for TCRbeta chain sequencing.

As regards this clone: What antigen it recognizes has not been identified. There are no base qualities to consult, and no much larger clone falls within one base.

The specimen comprised peripheral blood, sampled 28 days after the second AZD1222 dose. The chain joins TRBV11-2 to TRBJ2-7; matching of 5 bases hints at TRBD1 as the D gene. The receptor comes from an adult who received the AZD1222 COVID-19 vaccine. The sequence in DNA is TGTGCCAGCAGCTCCCTCAGACAGACCCCCTACGAGCAGTACTTC. Translated, it reads CASSSLRQTPYEQYF.